The 12 T cell receptor beta chains below come from one sample, sequenced in a study of long-term antiretroviral therapy in people with HIV. Researchers ran immunoSEQ v3.0 at survey level. TCRdb keeps only in-frame clones here, not all; method: immunoSEQ multiplex PCR. The sample holds 34,000 or so clones, 85% seen once. The sample here was unsorted PBMCs, taken about 3.3 years after starting antiretroviral therapy. Every receptor here comes from a man in his late teens or twenties with HIV.

This clone was picked up one time. This chain connects TRBV7-2 to TRBJ2-7; the match to TRBD1 covers 7 bases. The CDR3 covers 15 residues. V lost 0 bases, J lost 4 bases, and 6 bases stayed unmatched. Per the germline V gene, CDR1 is SGHTA and CDR2 is FQGNSA. The CDR3 reads CASSLAIGGVYEQYF. The CDR3 DNA reads TGTGCCAGCAGCTTAGCGATAGGGGGCGTTTACGAGCAGTACTTC.

Only one count was recorded for this clone. The chain carries TRBV7-2 and TRBJ1-2; perhaps TRBD1 as D (5 bases). Germline V gene sequence: CDR1 SGHTA, CDR2 FQGNSA. This CDR3 comprises 15 residues. V was clipped by 0 bases and J by 8 bases, with 16 bases between them. The CDR3 coding sequence is TGTGCCAGCAGCTTAGCAGCAGGGCAGGGTGGCGGCTACACCTTC. Translated, it gives CASSLAAGQGGGYTF.

V and J are TRBV5-5 and TRBJ1-2; D gene unclear. There are 13 residues in the CDR3. V was cut by 4 bases and J by 9 bases, with 16 bases left in between. Germline CDR1 reads SGHKS; CDR2 reads YYEKEE (reference sequence). The CDR3, as DNA: TGTGCCAGCAGCCCTGCCGTGGCCCCTCGCTACACCTTC. Translated, it gives CASSPAVAPRYTF.

A few counts support this clone. The V gene is TRBV18, the J gene TRBJ2-7; D gene uncertain. The CDR3 is 12 amino acids. Trimming stripped 0 bases from V and 6 bases from J, with 6 bases between. In germline, CDR1 is KGHSH, CDR2 LQKENI. CDR3 bases: TGTGCCAGCTCACCACCGGGTTTCGAGCAGTACTTC. Translated, it gives CASSPPGFEQYF.

This chain connects TRBV9 to TRBJ1-1; tentative D call: TRBD1 (6 bases). Trimming removed 0 bases at V and 1 base at J, with 13 bases between. The CDR3 covers 16 residues. Germline lookup yields CDR1 SGDLS and CDR2 YYNGEE. The CDR3 DNA follows: TGTGCCAGCAGCGTAGGGGGGGGCTCTTCGAACACTGAAGCTTTCTTT. Residues: CASSVGGGSSNTEAFF.

The chain joins TRBV4-3 to TRBJ2-7; D unclear. V lost 1 base to trimming and J lost 4 bases, with 8 bases between them. The CDR3 is made up of 13 amino acids. Germline-derived CDR1 and CDR2 are LGHNA and YSLEER. As DNA, the CDR3 is TGCGCCAGCAGCCAAGGGTCTGATTACGAGCAGTACTTC. This sequence encodes CASSQGSDYEQYF.

The chain joins TRBV5-4 to TRBJ2-7; D may be TRBD1 (5 bases). Germline assignment: CDR1 SGHNT and CDR2 YYREEE (reference sequence). The CDR3 is 14 residues long. Trimming shortened V by 3 bases and J by 1 base, and 11 bases separated the two germline ends. The CDR3 loop reads CASSYETGSYEQYF. The CDR3 DNA sequence: TGTGCCAGCAGCTATGAAACAGGATCCTACGAGCAGTACTTC. The variable domain in full, with the rest retrieved from reference TRBV5-4 and TRBJ2-7, is ETGVTQSPTHLIKTRGQQVTLRCSSQSGHNTVSWYQQALGQGPQFIFQYYREEENGRGNFPPRFSGLQFPNYSSELNVNALELDDSALYLCASSYETGSYEQYFGPGTRLTVT.

The chain couples TRBV5-6 to TRBJ2-7; TRBD2 might be the D (5 bases). The germline gives CDR1 SGHDT, CDR2 YYEEEE. Trimming stripped 3 bases from V and 2 bases from J, with 6 bases between. The CDR3 is 12 amino acids. The CDR3 coding sequence is TGTGCCAGCAGCTGGGGAGCCTACGAGCAGTACTTC. Protein sequence: CASSWGAYEQYF.

This chain uses TRBV16 with TRBJ1-4; D may be TRBD1 (6 bases). Germline V gene sequence: CDR1 KGHSY, CDR2 FQNENV. The CDR3 has 15 residues. Trimming removed 4 bases at V and 8 bases at J, with 17 bases between. CDR3 residues: CASSRQGRGDEKLFF. The DNA of the CDR3 is TGTGCCAGCAGCCGTCAGGGGCGGGGAGACGAAAAACTGTTTTTT.

This chain connects TRBV6-6 to TRBJ1-1; D is uncertain. CDR1 is MNHNY, CDR2 SVGAGI, per germline (reference sequence). Trimming took 7 bases from V and 3 from J, leaving 12 bases between them. The CDR3 runs to 13 residues. The chain's CDR3 is CASTAPGDTEAFF. The CDR3 nucleotides are TGTGCCAGCACCGCCCCCGGGGACACTGAAGCTTTCTTT.

This rearrangement joins TRBV9 to TRBJ2-1; possibly TRBD1 or TRBD2 for D (5 bases each). The CDR3 covers 13 residues. CDR1 and CDR2 (germline): SGDLS, YYNGEE. Trimming removed 4 bases from V and 4 bases from J, with 9 bases in between. CDR3 residues: CASSSGPYNEQFF. CDR3 nucleotides: TGTGCCAGCAGCTCGGGACCTTACAATGAGCAGTTCTTC.

V is TRBV19 and J is TRBJ1-1; D is possibly TRBD1 (5 bases). The CDR3 has 15 residues. Germline V gene lookup returns CDR1 LNHDA and CDR2 SQIVND (reference sequence). Deletions cut 5 bases from V and 3 bases from J, with 16 bases between. The CDR3 is CASSSRDDRHTEAFF. The CDR3 DNA reads as TGTGCCAGTAGTTCCCGGGACGACCGGCACACTGAAGCTTTCTTT.